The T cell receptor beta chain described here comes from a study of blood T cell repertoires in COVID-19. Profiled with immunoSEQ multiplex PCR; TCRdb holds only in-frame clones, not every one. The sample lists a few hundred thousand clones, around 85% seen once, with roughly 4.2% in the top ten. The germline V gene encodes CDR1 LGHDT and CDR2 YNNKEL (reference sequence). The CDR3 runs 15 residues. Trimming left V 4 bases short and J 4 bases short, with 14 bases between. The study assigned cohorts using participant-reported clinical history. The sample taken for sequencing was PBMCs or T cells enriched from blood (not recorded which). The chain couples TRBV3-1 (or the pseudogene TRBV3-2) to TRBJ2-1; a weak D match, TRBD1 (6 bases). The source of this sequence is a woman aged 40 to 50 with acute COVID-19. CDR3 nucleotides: TGTGCCAGCAGCCTAAAGGGGGTATCTTACAATGAGCAGTTCTTC. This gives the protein CASSLKGVSYNEQFF.